This is a list of T cell receptor beta chains from one sample in a study of T cell responses to AZD1222 COVID-19 vaccine. Method: immunoSEQ multiplex PCR; TCRdb's copy keeps in-frame clones and lacks some. The top ten clones hold about 1.2% of a sample with 90,000 to 120,000 clones, about 92% of them seen once. Sequencing used peripheral blood, obtained on day 0 of AZD1222 vaccination. The receptors here all came from an adult in good health. The CDR3 runs from the conserved cysteine through the conserved F or W. Fields, in order: J gene, D gene, clone size, V gene, CDR3 DNA, CDR3 protein. D genes are given only for firm matches. Clone sizes are given selectively: once, few, many, or a class where the clone is expanded.

>TRBJ2-2|NA|few|TRBV29-1
TGCAGCGTTGAAGTTCTTACGGGGGTGGCCGGGGAGCTGTTTTTT
CSVEVLTGVAGELFF
>TRBJ2-2|NA|NA|TRBV9
TGTGCCAGCAGCGTAGGGGCGGACACCGGGGAGCTGTTTTTT
CASSVGADTGELFF
>TRBJ2-2|TRBD2|NA|TRBV9
TGTGCCAGCAGCCCTGGGACTAGCGGGAGTATCACCGGGGAGCTGTTTTTT
CASSPGTSGSITGELFF
>TRBJ2-3|TRBD2|NA|TRBV20-1
TGCAGTGCCAGTAGCGGGGCTAGCACAGATACGCAGTATTTT
CSASSGASTDTQYF
>TRBJ1-5|NA|NA|TRBV28
TGTGCCAGCAGTGAAGGCCTATATAGCAATCAGCCCCAGCATTTT
CASSEGLYSNQPQHF
>TRBJ2-3|TRBD2|NA|TRBV10-3
TGTGCCATCAGTACCGGGACTAGCGGGGGGGGCACAGATACGCAGTATTTT
CAISTGTSGGGTDTQYF
>TRBJ1-4|NA|NA|TRBV29-1
TGCAGCGTACGGAGACCTAATGAAAAACTGTTTTTT
CSVRRPNEKLFF
>TRBJ2-7|TRBD1|NA|TRBV7-9
TGTGCCAGCAGCTCCAGGGGGCCCCCCTACGAGCAGTACTTC
CASSSRGPPYEQYF
>TRBJ2-1|TRBD2|NA|TRBV4-2
TGTGCCAGCAGCCCCGGTGGAGCGGGAGGGCCTGACAATGAGCAGTTCTTC
CASSPGGAGGPDNEQFF
>TRBJ2-7|TRBD1|NA|TRBV19
TGTGCCAGTGGACAGGGCCCCTTCGAGCAGTACTTC
CASGQGPFEQYF
>TRBJ1-3|TRBD1|NA|TRBV30
TGTGCCTCGGACAGGGGGGGAAACACCATATATTTT
CASDRGGNTIYF
>TRBJ2-1|TRBD2|NA|TRBV29-1
TGCAGCGTTGAAGGGCTAGCGGGAGAAGGGACCTCCTACAATGAGCAGTTCTTC
CSVEGLAGEGTSYNEQFF
>TRBJ1-1|TRBD1|NA|TRBV19
TGTGCCAGTAGTAAGGGGGCGCTAAACACTGAAGCTTTCTTT
CASSKGALNTEAFF
>TRBJ2-2|NA|NA|TRBV2
TGTGCCAGCAGGGGGACTCCCCTTGTGTCCGGGGAGCTGTTTTTT
CASRGTPLVSGELFF
>TRBJ2-7|NA|NA|TRBV19
TGTGCCAGTAGTATCGCCGACAAGGGCAACGAGCAGTACTTC
CASSIADKGNEQYF
>TRBJ1-2|TRBD1|NA|TRBV7-2
TGTGCCAGCAGCTCCAGCGACAGGGTACATGGCTACACCTTC
CASSSSDRVHGYTF
>TRBJ2-3|TRBD2|NA|TRBV12-5
TGTGCTAGTGGTTTGGCCCTACGGACTAGCGGGGGGCGCACAGATACGCAGTATTTT
CASGLALRTSGGRTDTQYF
>TRBJ2-3|TRBD2|NA|TRBV7-2
TGTGCCAGCAGCTTAGCCGGGGGGAACACAGATACGCAGTATTTT
CASSLAGGNTDTQYF
>TRBJ1-5|NA|NA|TRBV4-2
TGTGCCAGCAGTGAAAGGGGCTGTCAGCCCCAGCATTTT
CASSERGCQPQHF
>TRBJ2-3|NA|NA|TRBV7-2
TGTGCCAGCAGCTTAGAATGGACTCAGAACACAGATACGCAGTATTTT
CASSLEWTQNTDTQYF
>TRBJ1-5|TRBD1|NA|TRBV27
TGTGCCAGCAGTGCAGGACAGGTCCGCAATCAGCCCCAGCATTTT
CASSAGQVRNQPQHF
>TRBJ2-3|TRBD2|NA|TRBV24-1
TGTGCCACCAGTGAGCCGGGACTAGCGGGAGTAGATACGCAGTATTTT
CATSEPGLAGVDTQYF
>TRBJ1-1|NA|NA|TRBV28
TGTGCCAGCTATATACAGGAGAACACTGAAGCTTTCTTT
CASYIQENTEAFF
>TRBJ2-7|NA|once|TRBV28
TGTGCCAGCAGTTCGGGTAGGAGTAATCGCTTGAACGAGCAGTACTTC
CASSSGRSNRLNEQYF
>TRBJ1-6|NA|NA|TRBV4-3
TGCGCCAGCAGCCAAGACGCCCCGGGCCCCTCGGGCTATAATTCACCCCTCCACTTT
CASSQDAPGPSGYNSPLHF
>TRBJ2-2|TRBD1|NA|TRBV3-1/TRBV3-2
TGTGCCAGCAGCCTTTGGACAGGCCCGAACACCGGGGAGCTGTTTTTT
CASSLWTGPNTGELFF